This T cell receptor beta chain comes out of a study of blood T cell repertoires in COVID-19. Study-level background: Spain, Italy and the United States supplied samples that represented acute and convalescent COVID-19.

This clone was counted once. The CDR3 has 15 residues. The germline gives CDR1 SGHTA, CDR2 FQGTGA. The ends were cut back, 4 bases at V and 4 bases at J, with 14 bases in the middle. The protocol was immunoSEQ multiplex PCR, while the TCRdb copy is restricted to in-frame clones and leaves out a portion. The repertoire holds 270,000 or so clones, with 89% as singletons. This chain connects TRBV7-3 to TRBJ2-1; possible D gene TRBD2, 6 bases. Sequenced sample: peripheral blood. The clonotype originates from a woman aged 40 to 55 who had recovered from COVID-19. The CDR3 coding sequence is TGTGCCAGCAGCTCATCCGGGACTTTTTACAATGAGCAGTTCTTC. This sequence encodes CASSSSGTFYNEQFF.